The rows below give T cell receptor beta chains drawn from one sample of a study of T cells in Graves' hyperthyroidism and ophthalmopathy. One entry per CDR3 protein results from TCRdb running MiXCR on the multiplex PCR reads. This table has approximately 370,000 distinct CDR3 sequences, approximately 18% appearing once. The specimen was blood. These receptors were collected from a woman in her twenties or thirties with Graves' hyperthyroidism that later progressed to Graves' ophthalmopathy. Both conserved end residues are part of each CDR3. The order of the fields is J gene, V gene, CDR3 protein.

J gene: TRBJ2-3; V gene: TRBV3-1; CDR3 protein: CASSQETSTDTQYF
J gene: TRBJ2-7; V gene: TRBV3-1; CDR3 protein: CASKGGASYEQYF
J gene: TRBJ2-1; V gene: TRBV11-2; CDR3 protein: CASSTSGGANEQFF
J gene: TRBJ1-2; V gene: TRBV5-1; CDR3 protein: CASSLASGLNYGYTF
J gene: TRBJ2-1; V gene: TRBV5-1; CDR3 protein: CASTASGSPYNEQFF
J gene: TRBJ1-5; V gene: TRBV20-1; CDR3 protein: CSASYVSNQPQHF
J gene: TRBJ1-1; V gene: TRBV19; CDR3 protein: CASSRRGRGNTEAFF
J gene: TRBJ2-3; V gene: TRBV11-1; CDR3 protein: CASSKREGARPDTQYF
J gene: TRBJ2-7; V gene: TRBV28; CDR3 protein: CANSLRPYEQYF
J gene: TRBJ2-5; V gene: TRBV15; CDR3 protein: CATSRERPGETQYF
J gene: TRBJ2-1; V gene: TRBV5-1; CDR3 protein: CASSSQGRGEQFF
J gene: TRBJ2-2; V gene: TRBV19; CDR3 protein: CASSEGPSGNTGELFF
J gene: TRBJ2-1; V gene: TRBV19; CDR3 protein: CASSYRLAGGLDNEQFF
J gene: TRBJ2-5; V gene: TRBV29-1; CDR3 protein: CSVRVGLAGWNWYF
J gene: TRBJ2-7; V gene: TRBV27; CDR3 protein: CASGRVSTYYEQYF
J gene: TRBJ2-5; V gene: TRBV12-3/TRBV12-4; CDR3 protein: CASSSSGGPPETQYF
J gene: TRBJ1-2; V gene: TRBV14; CDR3 protein: CASSQYLGQAGYGYTF
J gene: TRBJ1-1; V gene: TRBV5-1; CDR3 protein: CASSLRQDTEAFF
J gene: TRBJ2-1; V gene: TRBV4-2; CDR3 protein: CASSQVGVGLANEQFF
J gene: TRBJ1-2; V gene: TRBV30; CDR3 protein: CAWILPTLVDYGYTF
J gene: TRBJ1-3; V gene: TRBV13; CDR3 protein: CASSLVPRVDTIYF
J gene: TRBJ2-3; V gene: TRBV28; CDR3 protein: CASSYMGRDTQYF
J gene: TRBJ2-1; V gene: TRBV29-1; CDR3 protein: CSVRQTAALGLAGVGEQFF
J gene: TRBJ1-1; V gene: TRBV27; CDR3 protein: CASSLYSPRNTEAFF
J gene: TRBJ2-7; V gene: TRBV7-9; CDR3 protein: CASSRLGQGELEQYF
J gene: TRBJ1-5; V gene: TRBV20-1; CDR3 protein: CSARDLNDRSNQPQHF
J gene: TRBJ2-3; V gene: TRBV14; CDR3 protein: CASSQGLAGGTTDTQYF
J gene: TRBJ1-2; V gene: TRBV12-3/TRBV12-4; CDR3 protein: CASTWDRAYGYTF
J gene: TRBJ2-3; V gene: TRBV20-1; CDR3 protein: CSASPGAWDTQYF
J gene: TRBJ1-6; V gene: TRBV5-8; CDR3 protein: CASSLGQGPAYNSPLHF
J gene: TRBJ2-7; V gene: TRBV6-1; CDR3 protein: CASRPGTGIHEQYF
J gene: TRBJ2-7; V gene: TRBV7-8; CDR3 protein: CASSQGASGSYEQYF
J gene: TRBJ1-6; V gene: TRBV7-9; CDR3 protein: CASSSSDRGLWNSPLHF
J gene: TRBJ1-1; V gene: TRBV4-1; CDR3 protein: CASSDQNRNTEAFF
J gene: TRBJ1-5; V gene: TRBV25-1; CDR3 protein: CASSGAGAGQPQHF
J gene: TRBJ2-1; V gene: TRBV11-2; CDR3 protein: CASSLDPQGVYNEQFF
J gene: TRBJ2-2; V gene: TRBV7-9; CDR3 protein: CASSLEAQGPQDTGELFF
J gene: TRBJ2-5; V gene: TRBV6-1; CDR3 protein: CASSGPRDSGWETQYF
J gene: TRBJ1-1; V gene: TRBV29-1; CDR3 protein: CSARQGYTEAFF
J gene: TRBJ2-5; V gene: TRBV7-9; CDR3 protein: CASSLLDRVGGQETQYF
J gene: TRBJ1-3; V gene: TRBV20-1; CDR3 protein: CSAASGGSGNTIYF
J gene: TRBJ1-1; V gene: TRBV19; CDR3 protein: CASSMTANTEAFF
J gene: TRBJ2-1; V gene: TRBV11-2; CDR3 protein: CASSSAGGSYNEQFF
J gene: TRBJ2-7; V gene: TRBV6-1; CDR3 protein: CASSQLRSSTGGYEQYF
J gene: TRBJ2-5; V gene: TRBV10-2; CDR3 protein: CASSEEGETQYF
J gene: TRBJ1-6; V gene: TRBV9; CDR3 protein: CASSFDRARSPLHF
J gene: TRBJ2-3; V gene: TRBV2; CDR3 protein: CASTSVAGADTDTQYF
J gene: TRBJ2-1; V gene: TRBV4-2; CDR3 protein: CASSQEKAWHEQFF
J gene: TRBJ2-1; V gene: TRBV10-3; CDR3 protein: CASGRPGQHTKNEQFF
J gene: TRBJ1-6; V gene: TRBV19; CDR3 protein: CASSRSTQDSSSYNSPLHF
J gene: TRBJ2-3; V gene: TRBV24-1; CDR3 protein: CATSDNRGTSTDTQYF